Included here is one T cell receptor beta chain sequence, with context. Antigen unknown. This specimen belongs to a study of cytomegalovirus exposure and HLA in healthy donors. The CDR3 is 16 residues long. The ends lost 0 bases at V and 5 bases at J; junction bases unmatched: 9. CDR1 is ENHRY, CDR2 SYGVKD, per germline. Separate from the roughly 700-subject first cohort was the roughly 130-subject validation cohort, to which the donors belonged. Some clones are missing from TCRdb's copy, which holds only in-frame ones; the method was immunoSEQ multiplex PCR. The sample has tens of thousands of clones, around 89% seen once. Study observations and caveats: The study designated about 180 TCR beta chains cytomegalovirus-associated. Reportedly, cytomegalovirus status was diagnosed with high sensitivity and specificity.

The source material was PBMCs. The TCR originated in a woman aged 18-35 years in good health and CMV-seronegative. The chain joins TRBV10-3 to TRBJ2-5; TRBD1 matches at 7 bases. CDR3 in amino acids: CAISESRTGIPETQYF. The CDR3 bases are TGTGCCATCAGTGAGTCGAGGACAGGTATCCCGGAGACCCAGTACTTC.